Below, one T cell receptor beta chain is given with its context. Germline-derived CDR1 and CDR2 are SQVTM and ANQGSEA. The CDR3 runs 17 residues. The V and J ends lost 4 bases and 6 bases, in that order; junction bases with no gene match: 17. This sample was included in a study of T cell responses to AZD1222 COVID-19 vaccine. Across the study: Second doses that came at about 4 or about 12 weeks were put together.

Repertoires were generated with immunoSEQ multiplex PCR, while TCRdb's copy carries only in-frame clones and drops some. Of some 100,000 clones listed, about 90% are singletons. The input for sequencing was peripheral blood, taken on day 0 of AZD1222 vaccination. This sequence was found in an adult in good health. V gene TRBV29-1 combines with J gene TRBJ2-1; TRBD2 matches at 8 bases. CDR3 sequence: CSVVGVFRTSKVNEQFF. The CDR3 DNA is TGCAGCGTTGTTGGCGTTTTCCGGACTAGCAAAGTCAATGAGCAGTTCTTC.